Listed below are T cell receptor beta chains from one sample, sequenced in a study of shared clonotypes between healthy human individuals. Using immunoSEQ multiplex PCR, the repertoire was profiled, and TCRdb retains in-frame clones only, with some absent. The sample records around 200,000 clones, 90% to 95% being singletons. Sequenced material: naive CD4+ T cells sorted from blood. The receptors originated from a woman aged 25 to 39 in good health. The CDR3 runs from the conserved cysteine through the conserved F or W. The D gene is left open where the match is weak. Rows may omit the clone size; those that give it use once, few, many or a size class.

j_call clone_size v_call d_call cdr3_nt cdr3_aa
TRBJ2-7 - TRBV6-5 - TGTGCCAGCCTGTCAGCCCGGTACGAGCAGTACTTC CASLSARYEQYF
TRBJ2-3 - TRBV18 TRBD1 TGTGCCAGCCAGGACAGGGAAGGCGCAGATACGCAGTATTTT CASQDREGADTQYF
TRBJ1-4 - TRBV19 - TGTGCCAGTAGTATTCAGTTGCGGCGGAGCGAAAAACTGTTTTTT CASSIQLRRSEKLFF
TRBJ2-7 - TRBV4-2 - TGTGCCAGCAGCCAAGATCTGAGTGGAGGGCACTCCTACGAGCAGTACTTC CASSQDLSGGHSYEQYF
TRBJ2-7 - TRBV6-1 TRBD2 TGTGCCAGCAGTGAAAAGACTAGCGGGAGGGCCATCGCCCACGAGCAGTACTTC CASSEKTSGRAIAHEQYF
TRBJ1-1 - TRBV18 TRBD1 TGTGCCAGCTCACAGGGGACAGGGCAAGAAGCTTTCTTT CASSQGTGQEAFF
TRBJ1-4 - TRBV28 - TGTGCCAGCCTAAAACAGGGATATGAAAAACTGTTTTTT CASLKQGYEKLFF
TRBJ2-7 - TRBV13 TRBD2 TGTGCCAGCAGCCTCGGGCTAGCGGGAGGGCCCGAGCAGTACTTC CASSLGLAGGPEQYF
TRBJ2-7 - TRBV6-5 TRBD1 TGTGCCAGCAGTTACTCGAAGGGACAGGGGTTGCACGAGCAGTACTTC CASSYSKGQGLHEQYF
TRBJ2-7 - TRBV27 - TGTGCCAGCAGTTTGGAGGGGGCGGTCTACGAGCAGTACTTC CASSLEGAVYEQYF
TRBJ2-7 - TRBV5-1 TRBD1 TGCGCCAGCAGCTTGGCCATCGGACAGGGTTACGAGCAGTACTTC CASSLAIGQGYEQYF
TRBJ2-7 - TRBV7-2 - TGTGCCAGCAGCTTAGGGCCCGCAGCCTACGAGCAGTACTTC CASSLGPAAYEQYF
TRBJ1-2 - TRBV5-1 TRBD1 TGCGCCAGCAGCTTTGGACAGGGGGAGGGTGGCTACACCTTC CASSFGQGEGGYTF
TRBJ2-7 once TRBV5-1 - TGCGCCAGCAGCTTCGCGGGGTTGTACGAGCAGTACTTC CASSFAGLYEQYF
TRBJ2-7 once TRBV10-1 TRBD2 TGCGCCAGCAGTGATACAGCGGGAGTTCCTTTCTACGAGCAGTACTTC CASSDTAGVPFYEQYF
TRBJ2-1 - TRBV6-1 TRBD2 TGTGCCAGCAGTGAAAGGGGGAGCGGGAGTATGTATGAGCAGTTCTTC CASSERGSGSMYEQFF
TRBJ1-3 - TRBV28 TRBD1 TGTGCCAGCAGCCATGGACAGGGGGCGACTGGCTTCTCTGGAAACACCATATATTTT CASSHGQGATGFSGNTIYF
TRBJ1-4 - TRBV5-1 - TGCGCCAGCCGAACAACTTCGGGGCTCGGTGAAAAACTGTTTTTT CASRTTSGLGEKLFF
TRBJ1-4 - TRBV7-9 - TGTGCCAGCAGCTTGAAGGGGGAGGGCGAAAAACTGTTTTTT CASSLKGEGEKLFF
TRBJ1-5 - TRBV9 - TGTGCCAGCAGCGTTGAGGGCGGCAATCAGCCCCAGCATTTT CASSVEGGNQPQHF
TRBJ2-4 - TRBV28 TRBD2 TGTGCCAGCAGTCCGCAACTTGGACTAGCGGGAAACACTCTAGCCAAAAACATTCAGTACTTC CASSPQLGLAGNTLAKNIQYF
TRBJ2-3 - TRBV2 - TGTGCCAGCATGACTGGGGTTGGCACAGATACGCAGTATTTT CASMTGVGTDTQYF
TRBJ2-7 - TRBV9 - TGTGCCAGCAGCGTGCAGGGAGAATCCTACGAGCAGTACTTC CASSVQGESYEQYF
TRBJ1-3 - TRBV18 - TGTGCCAGCTCACCTGACAGTGCCTCTGGAAACACCATATATTTT CASSPDSASGNTIYF